This paragraph covers one T cell receptor (beta chain) sequence. The CDR3 totals 16 residues. V dropped 2 bases and J dropped 10; count of bases not matched to a gene: 14. Germline loops: CDR1 LGHNA, CDR2 YSLEER. The TCRbeta library was prepared with unique molecular identifiers. TCRdb recomputed calls from the PCR reads with MiXCR, one row per CDR3 protein. This sample has roughly 500,000 distinct CDR3 sequences, with roughly a tenth found just once. The sample comes from a study of T-cell reconstitution after alpha-beta-depleted transplantation in children. The origin of this receptor is a child under 10 years old with inherited bone marrow failure, due to receive a stem cell transplant. Sequenced here: PBMCs, sampled before TCRalphabeta/CD19-depleted stem cell transplant. This chain uses TRBV4-3 with TRBJ2-7; 10 positions match TRBD1. CDR3 sequence: CASSQTPGTGVVKQYF. DNA for the CDR3: TGCGCCAGCAGCCAAACCCCTGGGACAGGGGTAGTTAAACAGTACTTC.